This entry lists 14 T cell receptor beta chains sequenced from one sample in a study of CD4 T cells in relation to SARS-CoV-2 and coronaviruses. Before the COVID-19 pandemic, during about 2011-2019, CD4+ T cells were taken from unexposed donors. Isolation of CD4+ T cells took place after about 10 days in culture. Sequenced by immunoSEQ multiplex PCR; TCRdb stores in-frame clones only, minus some. This table holds tens of thousands of clones, more than 60% found once. These TCRs are of unknown antigen specificity. The specimen was CD4+ T cells from PBMCs, cultured in vitro. Receptor source: a human donor in good health.

The rearrangement joins TRBV9 to TRBJ2-5; 8 bases are a match to TRBD1. Germline V lookup: CDR1 SGDLS, CDR2 YYNGEE. The V gene end was trimmed by 2 bases and the J gene end by 5 bases; junction bases not matched to a gene: 5. The length of the CDR3 is 14 residues. As DNA, the CDR3 is TGTGCCAGCAGCGTCACAGGGGGTTTGGAGACCCAGTACTTC. Translation gives CASSVTGGLETQYF.

The rearrangement links TRBV28 to TRBJ1-1; a possible D gene is TRBD1 (6 bases). The V and J ends lost 7 bases and 8 bases respectively, with 26 bases between them. Germline V gene data show CDR1 as MDHEN and CDR2 as SYDVKM. This CDR3 is built from 16 residues. The CDR3 reads CASTTRRQGSVREAFF. CDR3 DNA: TGTGCCAGCACCACGCGTCGTCAGGGGTCTGTAAGGGAAGCTTTCTTT.

A note on this clone: The junction does not match germline at one end; this may be a read error. The rearrangement links TRBV5-4 to TRBJ2-7; tentatively, D is TRBD1 (6 bases). There are 12 residues in the CDR3. The germline V gene has CDR1 SGHNT and CDR2 YYREEE (reference sequence). Here the CDR3 reads CASSLALGAANF. CDR3 DNA sequence: TGTGCCAGCAGCTTGGCCCTGGGGGCGGCGAACTTC.

This clone has a handful of counts. The genes are TRBV28 and TRBJ2-7; tentatively, D is TRBD1 or TRBD2 (5 bases each). The CDR3 spans 12 residues. V dropped 4 bases and J dropped 5 bases, with 9 bases sitting between them. CDR1 is MDHEN, CDR2 SYDVKM, per germline. The CDR3 nucleotides are TGTGCCAGCAGTTCAAGGGACGACGAGCAGTACTTC. Translation: CASSSRDDEQYF. The full variable domain, with the rest looked up from reference TRBV28 and TRBJ2-7, is DVKVTQSSRYLVKRTGEKVFLECVQDMDHENMFWYRQDPGLGLRLIYFSYDVKMKEKGDIPEGYSVSREKKERFSLILESASTNQTSMYLCASSSRDDEQYFGPGTRLTVT.

V gene TRBV7-3 combines with J gene TRBJ2-5, with D tentatively TRBD2 (6 bases). V was trimmed by 5 bases and J by 5 bases, leaving 21 bases between them. This CDR3 has 16 residues. Germline-derived CDR1 and CDR2 are SGHTA and FQGTGA. DNA of the CDR3: TGTGCCAGCAGCCCAGGGAATGGGCGGGATGGTGAGACCCAGTACTTC. It is translated as CASSPGNGRDGETQYF.

This clone is a singleton in its sample. The chain couples TRBV14 to TRBJ2-7, with 8 bases fitting TRBD2. V shed 2 bases and J 8 bases; nucleotides not matched to a gene: 5. The germline gives CDR1 SGHDN, CDR2 FVKESK. CDR3 length: 13 amino acids. The CDR3 region is CASSQNSGEQQYF. The DNA for the CDR3 is TGTGCCAGCAGCCAAAATAGCGGGGAACAGCAGTACTTC. The whole variable domain, filled in from reference TRBV14 and TRBJ2-7, reads EAGVTQFPSHSVIEKGQTVTLRCDPISGHDNLYWYRRVMGKEIKFLLHFVKESKQDESGMPNNRFLAERTGGTYSTLKVQPAELEDSGVYFCASSQNSGEQQYFGPGTRLTVT.

The CDR3 DNA follows: TGTGCCAGCAGTTTAGGGGGGACAGGGGCAGGTCAGCCCCAGCATTTT. As protein: CASSLGGTGAGQPQHF. The rearrangement links TRBV27 to TRBJ1-5; 10 bases line up with TRBD1. Germline trimming cut 2 bases from V and 6 bases from J; bases unmatched to any gene: 7. Germline CDR1 MNHEY, CDR2 SMNVEV (reference sequence). The CDR3 is made up of 16 amino acids.

The chain couples TRBV6-1 to TRBJ1-6; no reliable D call. Germline CDR1 reads MNHNS; CDR2 reads SASEGT. V was clipped by 0 bases and J by 8 bases, with 8 bases between them. The CDR3 covers 14 residues. The CDR3 nucleotides read TGTGCCAGCAGTGAAGCGAGGCCAGATTCACCCCTCCACTTT. This encodes CASSEARPDSPLHF.

J is TRBJ2-7 and V is TRBV10-3; 14 nucleotides align to TRBD2. In germline, CDR1 is ENHRY, CDR2 SYGVKD. CDR3 length: 13 residues. Trimming cost V 6 bases and J 6 bases; bases outside gene matches: 1. The CDR3 DNA follows: TGTGCCATCAGGGGGACTAGCGGGGGCGAGCAGTACTTC. Protein product: CAIRGTSGGEQYF.

This sequence joins TRBV9 and TRBJ2-3; TRBD2 might be the D (7 bases). The CDR3 has 16 residues. The germline V gene encodes CDR1 SGDLS and CDR2 YYNGEE. V lost 4 bases and J lost 1, with 16 bases in between. The CDR3 DNA reads as TGTGCCAGCAGCCCACGAGGGGGGGACCGCACAGATACGCAGTATTTT. This encodes CASSPRGGDRTDTQYF.

The CDR3 sequence is CASSRGGETQYF. The CDR3 coding sequence is TGTGCCAGCTCCAGGGGGGGAGAGACCCAGTACTTC. The chain combines TRBV19 with TRBJ2-5, with D possibly being TRBD1 or TRBD2 (7 bases each). This CDR3 is 12 amino acids long. V gave up 9 bases and J gave up 4 bases, with 12 bases separating them. The germline V gene has CDR1 LNHDA and CDR2 SQIVND (reference sequence).

The CDR3 sequence is CASSEWVLGLMNTEAFF. CDR3 bases: TGTGCCAGCAGTGAATGGGTTTTAGGGCTGATGAACACTGAAGCTTTCTTT. The chain carries TRBV2 and TRBJ1-1; D remains ambiguous. The CDR3 contains 17 residues. The V and J ends lost 2 bases and 0 bases respectively, with 16 bases between them. Germline V gene lookup returns CDR1 SNHLY and CDR2 FYNNEI. The full variable domain, in which reference TRBV2 and TRBJ1-1 provide the parts outside the CDR3, is EPEVTQTPSHQVTQMGQEVILRCVPISNHLYFYWYRQILGQKVEFLVSFYNNEISEKSEIFDDQFSVERPDGSNFTLKIRSTKLEDSAMYFCASSEWVLGLMNTEAFFGQGTRLTVV.

The chain has TRBV12-3 or TRBV12-4 and TRBJ2-1; TRBD1 matches 12 bases. The CDR3 is 13 residues long. J lost 9 bases, V lost 7 bases, and 4 bases had no gene match. In nucleotides, the CDR3 is TGTGCCAGCACCCGGGACAGGGGGCCTGAGCAGTTCTTC. Translating gives CASTRDRGPEQFF.

The chain is built from TRBV5-4 and TRBJ2-5; the D is unclear. The V and J ends lost 4 bases and 5 bases respectively, with 6 bases between them. Germline values: CDR1 SGHNT, CDR2 YYREEE (reference sequence). There are 11 residues in the CDR3. The CDR3 DNA sequence: TGTGCCAGCAGCGCCGAGGAGACCCAGTACTTC. Translating gives CASSAEETQYF.